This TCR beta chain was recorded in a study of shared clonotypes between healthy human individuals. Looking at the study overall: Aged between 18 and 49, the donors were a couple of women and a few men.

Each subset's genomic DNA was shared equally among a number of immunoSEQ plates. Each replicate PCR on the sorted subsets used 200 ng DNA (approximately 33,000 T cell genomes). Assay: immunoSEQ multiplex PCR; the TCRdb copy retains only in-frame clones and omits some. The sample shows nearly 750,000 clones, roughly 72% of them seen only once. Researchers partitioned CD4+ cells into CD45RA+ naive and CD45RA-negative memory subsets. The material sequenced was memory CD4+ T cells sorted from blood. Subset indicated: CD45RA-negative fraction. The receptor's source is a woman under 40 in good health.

In DNA, the CDR3 is TGTGCCAGCAATGACAGGGCCTCCACCTACGAGCAGTACTTC. This encodes CASNDRASTYEQYF. J is TRBJ2-7 and V is TRBV6-5, with TRBD1 identical over 7 bases. Germline V gene data show CDR1 as MNHEY and CDR2 as SVGAGI. Trimming removed 7 bases from V and 2 bases from J; junction bases left unmatched: 8. This CDR3 is 14 amino acids long.